A selection of T cell receptor beta chains follows, all from one sample in a study of blood T cell repertoires in COVID-19. Some clones are missing from TCRdb's copy, which holds only in-frame ones; the method was immunoSEQ multiplex PCR. There are under 250,000 clones in the sample; 65% to 85% occur only once, and 25% to 35% lies in the top ten. Sequences were obtained from peripheral blood. The receptors stem from a man aged 40-49 years with acute or convalescent COVID-19. The CDR3 runs from the conserved cysteine through the conserved F or W.

TRBV11-2,CASSFTQAYEQYF
TRBV27,CAPRSAPGEYLRNQPQHF
TRBV27,CASSLTPGQGFGTGELFF
TRBV9,CASSVEPEAGEQFF
TRBV6-4,CASSDRGRTEAFF
TRBV3-1/TRBV3-2,CASSQDSSFTDEQFF
TRBV7-9,CASSILAANTGELFF
TRBV5-8,CASSLLPGLTMYEQYF
TRBV4-2,CASSQAGLTDTQYF
TRBV20-1,CSASSGKTSGSTDTQYF
TRBV5-5,CASSLVTEAYEQYF
TRBV7-2,CASSPPSGGYQETQYF
TRBV30,CAWSGPGISGNTIYF
TRBV6-2/TRBV6-3,CASSYSRTFGSPLHF
TRBV10-3,CAISQAGGSSYEQYF
TRBV29-1,CSARQGYGEQFF
TRBV5-1,CASSLAPRGTDTQYF
TRBV7-2,CASSLKAGMTYEQYF
TRBV7-9,CASSFPTSGTDTQYF
TRBV6-5,CASSYGPEQYF
TRBV29-1,CSVGIGVGEQFF
TRBV7-9,CASSLARGLSYEQYF
TRBV5-1,CASSPSERPEAFF
TRBV18,CASSPSADRDYGYTF
TRBV5-4,CASSVRGSNQPQHF
TRBV5-6,CASSSAPSSNQPQHF
TRBV27,CASSSRVAGVGDTQYF
TRBV6-2/TRBV6-3,CASSRLGTPSGEKLFF
TRBV25-1,CASSEFSLLLGAHTQYF
TRBV3-1/TRBV3-2,CASSLRVSGRAIDEQFF
TRBV5-8,CASSLIGTGALHYGYTF
TRBV2,CASKRDSGRAPGELFF
TRBV14,CASSPGDFVTNEKLFF
TRBV7-9,CASSLTQDTEAFF
TRBV14,CASSQDWGENEQYF
TRBV6-5,CASSRREGSDTQYF
TRBV5-6,CASSSISVGYGYTF
TRBV6-5,CASSPADRRIETQYF
TRBV4-3,CASSQGYRGGELDADTQYF
TRBV7-3,CASSLTSGGSYNEQFF
TRBV24-1,CATSDSSGYSYNEQFF
TRBV6-5,CASSWDRTNEKLFF
TRBV14,CASSQETSQFF
TRBV24-1,CATSDRTGVVDTQYF
TRBV4-3,CASSQEIGQGETQYF
TRBV10-2,CASSDSGTSSYEQYF
TRBV7-2,CASSLAPSGANEQYF
TRBV4-1,CASSQRQGTTGELFF
TRBV18,CASSTRQGMNTEAFF
TRBV5-1,CASSLVQLISGNTIYF
TRBV6-5,CASAGGGGALGQYF
TRBV10-2,CASRTTTPYEQYF